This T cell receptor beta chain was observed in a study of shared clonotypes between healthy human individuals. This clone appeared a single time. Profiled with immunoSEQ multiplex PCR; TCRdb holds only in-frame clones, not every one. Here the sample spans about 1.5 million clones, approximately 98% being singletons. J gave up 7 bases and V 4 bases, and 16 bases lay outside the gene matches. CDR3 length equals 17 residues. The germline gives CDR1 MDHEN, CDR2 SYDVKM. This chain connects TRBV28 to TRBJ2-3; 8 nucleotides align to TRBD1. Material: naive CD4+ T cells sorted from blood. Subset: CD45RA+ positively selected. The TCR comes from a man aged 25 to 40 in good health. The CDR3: CASSYVPMGQGANTQYF. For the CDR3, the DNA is TGTGCCAGCAGTTACGTCCCGATGGGTCAGGGGGCAAATACGCAGTATTTT. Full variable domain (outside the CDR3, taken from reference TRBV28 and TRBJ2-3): DVKVTQSSRYLVKRTGEKVFLECVQDMDHENMFWYRQDPGLGLRLIYFSYDVKMKEKGDIPEGYSVSREKKERFSLILESASTNQTSMYLCASSYVPMGQGANTQYFGPGTRLTVL.